Included here is one TCR beta chain sequence, with context. At one end, the junction sequence differs from germline, possibly due to a read error. Other DNA sequences from this sample encode an identical CDR3 as well. The study drew all its donors from Caucasian adults living in Nashville, Tennessee. Germline lookup yields CDR1 MGHDK and CDR2 SYGVNS. There are 15 residues in the CDR3. The sample belongs to a study of shared clonotypes between healthy human individuals. In the authors' methods: Junction-only sequences produced by ImmunoSEQ had no quality scores, so filtering differed. Clones were sequenced by immunoSEQ multiplex PCR, and TCRdb holds only the in-frame ones, with some missing. That table is the source of V, J and clone size, and D and trimming were worked out from the DNA. This sample yields about 1 million clones, of which under 80% are seen a single time; around 1.5% belongs to the top ten.

The J gene is TRBJ2-5, the V gene TRBV25-1, with 7 bases aligning to TRBD1. Specimen: memory CD4+ T cells sorted from blood. Subset noted: CD45RA-negative fraction. This TCR was recovered from a man between 18 and 29 years old in good health. In nucleotides, the CDR3 is TGCGCCAGCAGTGACCTAACAGGGGTTCAAGAGACCCAGTACTTC. This encodes CASSDLTGVQETQYF.